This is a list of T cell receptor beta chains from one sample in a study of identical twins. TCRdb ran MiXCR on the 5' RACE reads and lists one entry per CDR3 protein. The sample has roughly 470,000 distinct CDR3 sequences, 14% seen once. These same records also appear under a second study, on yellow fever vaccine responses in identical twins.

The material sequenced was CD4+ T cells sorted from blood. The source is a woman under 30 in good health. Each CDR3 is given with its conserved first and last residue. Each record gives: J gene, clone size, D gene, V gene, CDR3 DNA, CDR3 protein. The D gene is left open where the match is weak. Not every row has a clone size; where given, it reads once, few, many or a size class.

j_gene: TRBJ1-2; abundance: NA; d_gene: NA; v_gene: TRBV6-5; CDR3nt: TGTGCCAGCAGTTACTCGAAACAGGGTCGTGGCTACACCTTC; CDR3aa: CASSYSKQGRGYTF
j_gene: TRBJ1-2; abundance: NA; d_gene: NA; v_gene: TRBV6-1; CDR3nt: TGTGCCACCAGTGTCGGGGACCCCCAAGCCTATGGCTACACCTTC; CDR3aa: CATSVGDPQAYGYTF
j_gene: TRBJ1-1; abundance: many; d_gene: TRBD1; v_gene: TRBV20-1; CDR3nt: TGCAGTTCTCAACAGGGGGCCACTGAAGCTTTCTTT; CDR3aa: CSSQQGATEAFF
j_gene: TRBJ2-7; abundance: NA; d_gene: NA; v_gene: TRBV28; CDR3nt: TGTGCCAGCAGGTCAGGGGCATCCGAGCAGTACTTC; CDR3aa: CASRSGASEQYF
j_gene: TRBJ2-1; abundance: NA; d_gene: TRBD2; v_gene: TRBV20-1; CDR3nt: TGCAGTGCAGTGGTAGCGGGTAGCTCCTACAATGAGCAGTTCTTC; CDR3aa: CSAVVAGSSYNEQFF
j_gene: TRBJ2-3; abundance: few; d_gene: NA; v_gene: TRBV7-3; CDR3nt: TGTGCCAGCAGCTTATCGCGGGGAAACGTGGATACGCAGTATTTT; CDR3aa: CASSLSRGNVDTQYF
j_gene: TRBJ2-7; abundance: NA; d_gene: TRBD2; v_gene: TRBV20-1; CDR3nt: TGCAGTGCTAGGGCCGGGACTAGCGTATACGAGCAGTACTTC; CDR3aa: CSARAGTSVYEQYF
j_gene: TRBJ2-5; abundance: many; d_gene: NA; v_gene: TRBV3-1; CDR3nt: TGTGCCAGCAGCCAAGTGACACAGTACCAAGAGACCCAGTACTTC; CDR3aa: CASSQVTQYQETQYF
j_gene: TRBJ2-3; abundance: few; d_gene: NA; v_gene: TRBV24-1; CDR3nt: TGTGCCACCAGTGAGTCGGGATCTAGCACAGATACGCAGTATTTT; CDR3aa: CATSESGSSTDTQYF
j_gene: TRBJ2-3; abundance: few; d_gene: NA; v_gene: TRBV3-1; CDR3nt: TGTGCCAGCAGCCAAAAGACTCCCTCAACGCCTACGCAGTATTTT; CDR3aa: CASSQKTPSTPTQYF
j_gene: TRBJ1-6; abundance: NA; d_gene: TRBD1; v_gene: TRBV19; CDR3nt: TGTGCCAGTTCCGTCGGGACAGTACCCCTCCACTTT; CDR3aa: CASSVGTVPLHF
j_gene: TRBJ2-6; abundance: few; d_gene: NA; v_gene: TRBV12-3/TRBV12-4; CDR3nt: TGTGCCAGCAGTTCCACGCGCCACTCTGGGGCCAACGTCCTGACTTTC; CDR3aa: CASSSTRHSGANVLTF
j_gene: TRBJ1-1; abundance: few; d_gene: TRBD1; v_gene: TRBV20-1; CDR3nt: TGCAGTGCTCCGGGACAGCCCACTGAAGCTTTCTTT; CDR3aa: CSAPGQPTEAFF
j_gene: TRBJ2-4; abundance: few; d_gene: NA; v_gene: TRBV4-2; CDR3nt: TGTGCCAGCAGCCAAGAACCGGGCACTAGCATAGCCAAAAACATTCAGTACTTC; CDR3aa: CASSQEPGTSIAKNIQYF
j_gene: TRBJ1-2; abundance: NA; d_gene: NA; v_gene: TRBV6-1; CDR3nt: TGTGCCAGCAGTGTATGGACCGCTAACTATGGCTACACCTTC; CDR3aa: CASSVWTANYGYTF
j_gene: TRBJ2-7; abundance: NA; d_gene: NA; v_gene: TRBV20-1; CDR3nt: TGCAGTGCTAGTAGCCCTAGCTGGTACGAGCAGTACTTC; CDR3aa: CSASSPSWYEQYF
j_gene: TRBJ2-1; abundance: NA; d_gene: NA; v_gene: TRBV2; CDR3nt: TGTGCCAGCAGTGCCGGGAGTATTGGCAATGAGCAGTTCTTC; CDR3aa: CASSAGSIGNEQFF
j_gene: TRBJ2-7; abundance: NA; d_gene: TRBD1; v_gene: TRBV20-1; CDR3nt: TGCAGTGCTAGAGGGGGGACAGGTCTGCTCGAGCAGTACTTC; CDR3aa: CSARGGTGLLEQYF
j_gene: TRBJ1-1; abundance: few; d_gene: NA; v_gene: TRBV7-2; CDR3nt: TGTGCCAGCAGCGTCTGGCAGCTTAACACTGAAGCTTTCTTT; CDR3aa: CASSVWQLNTEAFF
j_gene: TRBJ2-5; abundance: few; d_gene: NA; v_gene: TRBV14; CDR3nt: TGTGCCAGCAGAGAGGCTCCGGGACCGCCGCGGGAGACCCAGTACTTC; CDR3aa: CASREAPGPPRETQYF
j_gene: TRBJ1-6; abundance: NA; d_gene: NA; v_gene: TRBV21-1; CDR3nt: TGTGCCAGCACCCCAGGGACAGGGCTTTGGTATTCACCCCTCCACTTT; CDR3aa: CASTPGTGLWYSPLHF
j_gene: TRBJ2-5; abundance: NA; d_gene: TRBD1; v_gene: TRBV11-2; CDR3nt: TGTGCCAGCAGCTTAGATCGACAGGGGAGGGAGACCCAGTACTTC; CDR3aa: CASSLDRQGRETQYF